The 23 T cell receptor beta chains below come from one sample, sequenced in a study of blood T cell repertoires in COVID-19. Profiling relied on immunoSEQ multiplex PCR, and the TCRdb table lists in-frame clones only, not all of them. The sample lists a few hundred thousand clones, 85% occurring once. Sequencing was performed on peripheral blood. These receptors were collected from a woman aged 18 to 35 with acute or convalescent COVID-19.

The chain links TRBV9 to TRBJ1-1; 8 bases agree with TRBD1. The CDR3 extends over 16 amino acids. V was pared by 0 bases and J by 1 base, with 5 bases of the junction left unmatched. Germline CDR1 is SGDLS and CDR2 is YYNGEE. CDR3 loop: CASSVGAGGPNTEAFF. The DNA of the CDR3 is TGTGCCAGCAGCGTAGGGGCAGGGGGCCCGAACACTGAAGCTTTCTTT.

This clone appeared once. Written as DNA, the CDR3 is TGTGCCAGTGGGACAGGGAGTAGCAATCAGCCCCAGCATTTT. This encodes CASGTGSSNQPQHF. The chain is built from TRBV25-1 and TRBJ1-5, with 9 bases aligning to TRBD1. Trimming took 9 bases from V and 0 from J; bases not matched to a gene: 3. This CDR3 is built from 14 residues. CDR1 and CDR2 (germline): MGHDK, SYGVNS.

This chain uses TRBV2 with TRBJ1-2; the match to TRBD1 covers 8 bases. The germline V gene encodes CDR1 SNHLY and CDR2 FYNNEI. V shed 8 bases, J shed 4 bases, and the junction held 6 bases outside the gene matches. The CDR3 loop spans 13 amino acids. The CDR3 region is CASDLQGGYGYTF. The CDR3 DNA reads TGTGCCAGCGACCTACAGGGGGGCTATGGCTACACCTTC.

J is TRBJ1-3 and V is TRBV3-1 (or the pseudogene TRBV3-2); weak D call: TRBD1 (6 bases). Germline V gene sequence: CDR1 LGHDT, CDR2 YNNKEL (reference sequence). The CDR3 totals 16 residues. Trimming pared 5 bases from V and 2 bases from J, leaving 16 bases between. CDR3 in DNA: TGTGCCAGCAGCGGGTCCGACAGGTATCCTGGAAACACCATATATTTT. Translating it yields CASSGSDRYPGNTIYF.

V gene TRBV19 combines with J gene TRBJ2-1; 7 bases match TRBD1. The CDR3 sequence is 16 residues long. The V gene's germline CDR1 is LNHDA and CDR2 SQIVND (reference sequence). Losses at the gene ends were 2 bases for V and 4 bases for J; bases not matched to a gene: 8. CDR3 in amino acids: CASSITPPGQYNEQFF. The DNA for the CDR3 is TGTGCCAGTAGTATAACCCCCCCGGGACAGTACAATGAGCAGTTCTTC.

J is TRBJ1-1 and V is TRBV29-1; tentatively, D is TRBD1 (6 bases). V lost 6 bases and J 6 bases, leaving 17 bases between the germline ends. Germline V lookup: CDR1 SQVTM, CDR2 ANQGSEA. The CDR3 spans 13 residues. The CDR3 loop is CSVPGVRDSEAFF. In DNA, the CDR3 is TGCAGCGTACCAGGGGTACGAGACTCTGAAGCTTTCTTT.

V and J are TRBV7-9 and TRBJ1-1; D perhaps matches TRBD1 (6 bases). The V end lost 5 bases, the J end lost 0 bases, and 10 bases lay between the germline ends. The CDR3 is 14 amino acids. The germline gives CDR1 SEHNR, CDR2 FQNEAQ (reference sequence). DNA of the CDR3: TGTGCCAGCAGCCCGCAGGGGTTGAACACTGAAGCTTTCTTT. This sequence encodes CASSPQGLNTEAFF.

The chain links TRBV3-1 (or the pseudogene TRBV3-2) to TRBJ1-4, with TRBD1 matching 8 bases. The CDR3 spans 14 residues. CDR1 LGHDT and CDR2 YNNKEL come from the germline V gene (reference sequence). V shed 4 bases, J shed 4 bases, and the junction held 2 bases outside the gene matches. The CDR3 loop is CASSRQGSNEKLFF. CDR3 DNA: TGTGCCAGCAGCCGACAGGGGAGTAATGAAAAACTGTTTTTT.

The chain joins TRBV15 to TRBJ2-5, with TRBD1 matching 7 bases. This CDR3 spans 14 amino acids. CDR1 and CDR2 (germline): LNHNV, YYDKDF (reference sequence). V trimming: 4 bases; J trimming: 4 bases; junction bases outside the gene matches: 6. The CDR3 DNA follows: TGTGCCACCAGCACTTATCGACAGGGAGAGACCCAGTACTTC. Protein: CATSTYRQGETQYF.

The chain has TRBV5-4 and TRBJ1-4; 8 bases map to TRBD1. Germline V gives CDR1 SGHNT, CDR2 YYREEE (reference sequence). This CDR3 spans 15 amino acids. Unmatched junction bases numbered 5, after V lost 1 base and J lost 6 bases. The CDR3: CASSLTRGRDEKLFF. The CDR3, as DNA: TGTGCCAGCAGCTTGACCAGGGGGCGAGATGAAAAACTGTTTTTT.

V and J are TRBV3-1 (or the pseudogene TRBV3-2) and TRBJ2-5; possibly TRBD1 for D (6 bases). The CDR3 spans 13 residues. CDR1 and CDR2 from the germline V gene are LGHDT and YNNKEL (reference sequence). Trimming removed 7 bases from V and 4 bases from J, with 13 bases in between. DNA for the CDR3: TGTGCCAGCAACCCGACAGGTAGAGAGACCCAGTACTTC. This encodes CASNPTGRETQYF.

The chain couples TRBV5-1 to TRBJ2-7; TRBD1 is a possible D gene (5 bases). V lost 1 base, J lost 6 bases, and 14 bases lay in between. The length of the CDR3 is 14 residues. Per the germline V gene, CDR1 is SGHRS and CDR2 is YFSETQ. CDR3 nucleotides: TGCGCCAGCAGCTTGTTTTCCAGGGTGGGCGAGCAGTACTTC. Protein: CASSLFSRVGEQYF.

The rearrangement joins TRBV7-2 to TRBJ2-1; TRBD1 might be the D (6 bases). Germline CDR1 SGHTA, CDR2 FQGNSA. There are 14 residues in the CDR3. The V gene lost 8 bases and the J gene lost 0 bases, with 11 bases spanning the gap. CDR3 nucleotides: TGTGCCAGCGGATCGGACAGCTCCTACAATGAGCAGTTCTTC. Its protein product is CASGSDSSYNEQFF.

The CDR3 loop is CASHGPLNNFYEQYF. CDR3 in DNA: TGTGCCAGCCATGGGCCCCTTAATAATTTCTACGAGCAGTACTTC. The rearrangement uses TRBV28 and TRBJ2-7; D uncertain. The CDR3 loop spans 15 amino acids. V was trimmed by 8 bases and J by 3 bases, leaving 20 bases between them. Germline CDR1 MDHEN, CDR2 SYDVKM.

The V gene is TRBV7-9, the J gene TRBJ1-4, with 8 nucleotides matching TRBD1. Germline lookup yields CDR1 SEHNR and CDR2 FQNEAQ (reference sequence). The V and J ends lost 5 bases and 7 bases, in that order; junction bases with no gene match: 15. The CDR3 loop spans 17 amino acids. The CDR3 DNA reads TGTGCCAGCAGCCTCGGACAGGGAGGGTGGGGAGGTGAAAAACTGTTTTTT. Translation: CASSLGQGGWGGEKLFF.

This rearrangement joins TRBV7-2 to TRBJ2-4, with D perhaps TRBD2 (6 bases). The ends were cut back, 5 bases at V and 5 bases at J, with 13 bases in the middle. CDR1 is SGHTA and CDR2 is FQGNSA in the germline V gene. This CDR3 spans 14 amino acids. The CDR3 bases are TGTGCCAGCAGCCTAGGAGGGCGGCAAAACATTCAGTACTTC. It encodes CASSLGGRQNIQYF.

The chain is built from TRBV4-2 and TRBJ1-2; TRBD1 aligns across 10 bases. Trimming removed 2 bases from V and 7 bases from J; junction bases left unmatched: 10. The germline V gene has CDR1 LGHNA and CDR2 YNFKEQ. The CDR3 consists of 16 residues. The CDR3 bases are TGTGCCAGCAGCCAAAATGGAGGGACAGGGGATGGTGGCTACACCTTC. Translated: CASSQNGGTGDGGYTF.

This clone was detected a few times. The V call is TRBV7-9, the J call TRBJ2-3, with 16 nucleotides matching TRBD2. The CDR3 is 19 amino acids. Losses at the gene ends were 2 bases for V and 3 bases for J; bases not matched to a gene: 8. Per germline, CDR1 SEHNR and CDR2 FQNEAQ (reference sequence). The CDR3 nucleotides are TGTGCCAGCAGCTTACCGGGACTAGCGGGAGGGCCCTCAACAGATACGCAGTATTTT. Amino acid sequence: CASSLPGLAGGPSTDTQYF.

This clone turned up a few times. This chain links TRBV7-9 with TRBJ1-5; TRBD1 agrees at 7 bases. Looked up from germline, CDR1 is SEHNR and CDR2 is FQNEAQ (reference sequence). V lost 2 bases, J lost 4 bases, and 5 bases stayed unmatched. CDR3 length equals 15 residues. This chain's CDR3 is CASSLSGQTNQPQHF. CDR3 DNA sequence: TGTGCCAGCAGCTTATCGGGACAGACAAATCAGCCCCAGCATTTT.

The chain uses TRBV5-1 and TRBJ1-6; 7 bases map to TRBD1. This CDR3 contains 15 residues. The ends lost 1 base at V and 9 bases at J; junction bases unmatched: 7. Germline V lookup: CDR1 SGHRS, CDR2 YFSETQ. The CDR3 here is CASSLRGGDGSPLHF. CDR3 nucleotides: TGCGCCAGCAGCTTGAGAGGGGGCGATGGTTCACCCCTCCACTTT.

The CDR3 nucleotides are TGTGCCAGCAGCCCTACAGGAGGGACAGGAACCTACGAGCAGTACTTC. This gives the protein CASSPTGGTGTYEQYF. The chain combines TRBV6-2 or TRBV6-3 with TRBJ2-7; 8 positions match TRBD1. Trimming took 6 bases from V and 2 from J; bases not matched to a gene: 12. This CDR3 region has 16 residues. Germline loops: CDR1 MNHEY, CDR2 SVGEGT.

J is TRBJ1-6 and V is TRBV9; TRBD1 is a possible D gene (5 bases). The CDR3 is made up of 16 amino acids. Germline CDR1 and CDR2: SGDLS and YYNGEE. The V end lost 1 base, the J end lost 0 bases, and 8 bases lay between the germline ends. The CDR3 region has the DNA TGTGCCAGCAGCGTAAGGGGAAGCTCCTATAATTCACCCCTCCACTTT. Its translation: CASSVRGSSYNSPLHF.

The chain combines TRBV27 with TRBJ1-2; TRBD1 matches 7 bases. This CDR3 comprises 13 residues. CDR1 is MNHEY and CDR2 is SMNVEV in the germline V gene (reference sequence). V gave up 5 bases and J gave up 3 bases; unmatched junction bases: 3. DNA of the CDR3: TGTGCCAGCAGTCCGCAGGGGGACTATGGCTACACCTTC. It translates to CASSPQGDYGYTF.